Sequencing of this T cell receptor (beta chain) was carried out in a study of T cell changes during pregnancy in multiple sclerosis. Profiling relied on immunoSEQ multiplex PCR, and the TCRdb table lists in-frame clones only, not all of them. The data contain around 100,000 clones, over 75% of them singletons. The V and J ends lost 0 bases and 1 base respectively, with 7 bases between them. CDR3 length equals 14 residues. Germline V gene lookup returns CDR1 SGHNT and CDR2 YYREEE (reference sequence). The sequence derives from a female donor in good health, enrolled as a control in a pregnancy study. The source was peripheral blood, collected in the second trimester of pregnancy. The J gene is TRBJ1-1, the V gene TRBV5-4; the D gene is possibly TRBD1 (5 bases). CDR3 residues: CASSLAGGNTEAFF. The CDR3 DNA follows: TGTGCCAGCAGCTTGGCGGGGGGGAACACTGAAGCTTTCTTT.